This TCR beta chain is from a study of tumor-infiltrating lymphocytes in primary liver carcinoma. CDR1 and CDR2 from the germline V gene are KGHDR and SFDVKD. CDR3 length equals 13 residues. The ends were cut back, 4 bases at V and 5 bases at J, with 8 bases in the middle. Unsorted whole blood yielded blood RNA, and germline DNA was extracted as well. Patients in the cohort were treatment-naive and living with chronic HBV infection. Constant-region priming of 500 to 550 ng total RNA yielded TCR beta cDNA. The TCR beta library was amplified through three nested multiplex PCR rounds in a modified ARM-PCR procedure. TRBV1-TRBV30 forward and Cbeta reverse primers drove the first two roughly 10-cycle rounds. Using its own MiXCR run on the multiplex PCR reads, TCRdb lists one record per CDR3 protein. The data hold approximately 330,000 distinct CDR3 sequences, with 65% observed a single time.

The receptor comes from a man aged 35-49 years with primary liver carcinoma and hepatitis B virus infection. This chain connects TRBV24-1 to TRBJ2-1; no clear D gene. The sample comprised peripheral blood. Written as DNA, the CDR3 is TGTGCCACCAGTGAGTACCAGGACAATGAGCAGTTCTTC. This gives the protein CATSEYQDNEQFF.